The clone carrying this T cell receptor beta chain was detected ten times or more. No antigen is known for it. The data are from a study of Graves' ophthalmopathy and Graves' hyperthyroidism. General study results and limits: The model's ophthalmopathy progression predictions had around 64% sensitivity and less than 85% specificity.

RNA served as the template for amplifying TCR beta CDR3 regions. HTBI primers were used in a first-round RT-PCR, which preceded a second-round multiplex PCR. TCRdb independently ran MiXCR on the multiplex PCR reads; one entry per CDR3 protein. Altogether 400,000 or so distinct CDR3 sequences are present, roughly 17% being singletons, with the ten largest covering 2% to 2.5%. The CDR3 contains 14 residues. Germline CDR1 is DFQATT and CDR2 is SNEGSKA (reference sequence). V was cut by 3 bases and J by 5 bases, with 16 bases left in between. Establishment of the diagnosis relied upon clinical symptoms, serum thyroxine, TRAb, thyroid ultrasound and orbital computed tomography. What supplied the PBMCs was about 10 ml of fresh peripheral blood.

The receptor comes from an adult woman with stable Graves' hyperthyroidism. The sample was peripheral blood. This chain uses TRBV20-1 with TRBJ1-2; D ambiguous. CDR3 protein: CSASPVARFYGYTF. The CDR3 DNA follows: TGCAGTGCTAGCCCCGTGGCGCGGTTTTATGGCTACACCTTC.